These 16 T cell receptor beta chains were all obtained from the same sample, sequenced in a study of blood T cell repertoires in COVID-19. The method was immunoSEQ multiplex PCR; TCRdb's version includes in-frame clones alone and lacks a portion of them. Of 150,000 or so clones listed, more than 70% are singletons. The sequencing input was peripheral blood. Every receptor here comes from a man aged 45 to 65 with active or convalescent COVID-19.

This chain uses TRBV4-2 with TRBJ2-7; 9 bases line up with TRBD2. Germline V gives CDR1 LGHNA, CDR2 YNFKEQ. This CDR3 has 16 amino acids. The V and J ends lost 2 bases and 3 bases, in that order; junction bases with no gene match: 8. The CDR3: CASSQNLAGVSYEQYF. CDR3 nucleotide sequence: TGTGCCAGCAGCCAAAACTTAGCGGGAGTCAGCTACGAGCAGTACTTC.

The chain is built from TRBV7-2 and TRBJ2-7, with TRBD2 matching over 7 bases. This CDR3 is built from 14 residues. Trimming cost V 1 base and J 4 bases; bases outside gene matches: 4. The V gene's germline CDR1 is SGHTA and CDR2 FQGNSA. CDR3 sequence reads: CASSLDPGGYEQYF. Written as DNA, the CDR3 is TGTGCCAGCAGCTTAGACCCGGGGGGTTACGAGCAGTACTTC.

CDR3 bases: TGTGCCACCAGTGATTTTTCGGGGGGCATCTCCTATGGCTACACCTTC. Its protein is CATSDFSGGISYGYTF. The chain employs TRBV24-1 and TRBJ1-2, with D perhaps TRBD1 (6 bases). This CDR3 has 16 amino acids. Trimming removed 1 base at V and 4 bases at J, with 15 bases between. The germline V gene has CDR1 KGHDR and CDR2 SFDVKD.

The chain uses TRBV28 and TRBJ1-5; 7 bases map to TRBD1. From germline, CDR1 is MDHEN and CDR2 SYDVKM. The J segment lost 2 bases and the V segment lost 9 bases, leaving 4 bases of the junction unmatched. This CDR3 is 13 amino acids long. CDR3 sequence reads: CASGGTGNQPQHF. The DNA for the CDR3 is TGTGCCAGTGGGGGGACAGGCAATCAGCCCCAGCATTTT.

This rearrangement joins TRBV7-9 to TRBJ2-7; TRBD1 is a possible D gene (6 bases). The CDR3 length is 14 residues. Germline CDR1 reads SEHNR; CDR2 reads FQNEAQ (reference sequence). V gave up 5 bases and J gave up 4 bases, with 15 bases separating them. The CDR3 DNA follows: TGTGCCAGCAGCCCAGCAGGGGCCAAATACGAGCAGTACTTC. Its protein product is CASSPAGAKYEQYF.

The chain uses TRBV9 and TRBJ2-5; D possibly corresponds to TRBD2 (6 bases). The CDR3 loop spans 16 amino acids. CDR1 SGDLS and CDR2 YYNGEE come from the germline V gene. Trimming shortened V by 0 bases and J by 2 bases, and 14 bases separated the two germline ends. The CDR3 sequence: CASSVGGDRGQETQYF. DNA of the CDR3: TGTGCCAGCAGCGTAGGAGGGGATCGGGGGCAAGAGACCCAGTACTTC.

J is TRBJ1-1 and V is TRBV2; the match to TRBD1 covers 10 bases. This CDR3 spans 14 amino acids. Germline V gives CDR1 SNHLY, CDR2 FYNNEI. V lost 4 bases and J lost 4; bases outside the gene matches: 3. This CDR3 is CASSATGGGTEAFF. CDR3 nucleotide sequence: TGTGCCAGCAGTGCGACAGGGGGCGGCACTGAAGCTTTCTTT.

This clone was detected only once. The chain uses TRBV6-5 and TRBJ2-6, with a tentative D call TRBD1 (5 bases). The V and J ends lost 0 bases and 4 bases respectively, with 10 bases between them. Looked up from germline, CDR1 is MNHEY and CDR2 is SVGAGI. The CDR3 is 16 amino acids. The CDR3 loop reads CASSYSGVSGANVLTF. CDR3 nucleotides: TGTGCCAGCAGTTACTCAGGGGTTTCCGGGGCCAACGTCCTGACTTTC.

The chain joins TRBV7-2 to TRBJ2-5; 7 bases align to TRBD2. The germline V gene has CDR1 SGHTA and CDR2 FQGNSA. V lost 3 bases and J lost 3; bases outside the gene matches: 10. The CDR3 contains 16 residues. Here the CDR3 reads CASSFDRSRGEETQYF. CDR3 nucleotides: TGTGCCAGCAGCTTCGACCGGTCCCGGGGGGAAGAGACCCAGTACTTC. Using reference TRBV7-2 and TRBJ2-5 for the parts outside the CDR3, the full variable domain is GAGVSQSPSNKVTEKGKDVELRCDPISGHTALYWYRQSLGQGLEFLIYFQGNSAPDKSGLPSDRFSAERTGGSVSTLTIQRTQQEDSAVYLCASSFDRSRGEETQYFGPGTRLLVL.

This chain links TRBV28 with TRBJ1-4; tentatively, D is TRBD1 (5 bases). Trimming cost V 4 bases and J 3 bases, with 15 bases left between them. This CDR3 contains 16 residues. CDR1 is MDHEN and CDR2 is SYDVKM in the germline V gene. The CDR3 DNA reads TGTGCCAGCAGTTCCCGGGGGATCGCGCCTAATGAAAAACTGTTTTTT. This codes for CASSSRGIAPNEKLFF.

The rearrangement links TRBV4-2 to TRBJ2-4; TRBD1 is a possible D gene (6 bases). The CDR3 extends over 15 amino acids. CDR1 and CDR2 from the germline V gene are LGHNA and YNFKEQ. V lost 4 bases and J lost 8, with 18 bases in between. The CDR3 bases are TGTGCCAGCAGCCCGACGGTGGGGGCGAGCGACATTCAGTACTTC. It is translated as CASSPTVGASDIQYF.

The genes are TRBV6-5 and TRBJ2-1; D possibly corresponds to TRBD1 (5 bases). CDR1 and CDR2 (germline): MNHEY, SVGAGI. The CDR3 runs to 12 residues. The CDR3 loop reads CVSRDFRNEQFF. In nucleotides, the CDR3 is TGTGTCTCCAGGGATTTTAGAAATGAGCAGTTCTTC.

V is TRBV5-6 and J is TRBJ1-4; 9 positions agree with TRBD1. The CDR3 is 15 residues long. V gave up 4 bases and J gave up 8 bases; unmatched junction bases: 9. Germline-derived CDR1 and CDR2 are SGHDT and YYEEEE. CDR3 DNA: TGTGCCAGCAGCCCTGGGACAGGGTGGACCGAAAAACTGTTTTTT. Translation: CASSPGTGWTEKLFF.

The chain uses TRBV4-3 and TRBJ2-2; the match to TRBD2 covers 11 bases. Losses at the gene ends were 4 bases for V and 5 bases for J; bases not matched to a gene: 3. The CDR3 contains 15 residues. The V gene's germline CDR1 is LGHNA and CDR2 YSLEER. CDR3 in amino acids: CASSLWTSGTGELFF. The CDR3 nucleotides read TGCGCCAGCAGCCTTTGGACTAGCGGGACCGGGGAGCTGTTTTTT.

This rearrangement joins TRBV7-2 to TRBJ1-5, with D tentatively TRBD1 (6 bases). This CDR3 is built from 17 residues. V was trimmed by 4 bases and J by 6 bases, leaving 22 bases between them. Germline V gene sequence: CDR1 SGHTA, CDR2 FQGNSA. CDR3 in DNA: TGTGCCAGCAGCTCACAGTGGGGGGGGCAGAAGGGTCAGCCCCAGCATTTT. Its protein is CASSSQWGGQKGQPQHF.

This clone has just a few counts. The rearrangement joins TRBV9 to TRBJ2-1, with 13 bases matching TRBD2. CDR1 SGDLS and CDR2 YYNGEE come from the germline V gene. V lost 6 bases to trimming and J lost 6 bases; unmatched junction nucleotides: 6. This CDR3 is built from 15 residues. CDR3 nucleotide sequence: TGTGCCAGCACCTCACTAGCGGGGGGGTTCAATGAGCAGTTCTTC. Protein product: CASTSLAGGFNEQFF.